This is a list of T cell receptor beta chains from one sample in a study of T cell responses to AZD1222 COVID-19 vaccine. Repertoires were generated with immunoSEQ multiplex PCR, while TCRdb's copy carries only in-frame clones and drops some. The sample includes 120,000 to 150,000 clones, more than 75% of them seen just once. Sequencing was performed on peripheral blood, taken on day 0 of AZD1222 vaccination. The receptors were sampled from an adult in good health. The CDR3 runs from the conserved cysteine through the conserved F or W. A D gene is named only where the DNA matches it firmly. Rows give clone size only sometimes, using once, few, many, or a class for an expanded clone.

>-|-|TRBJ2-7|TRBV2
TGTGCCACCGGAGGTAACGAGCAGTACTTC
CATGGNEQYF
>TRBD1|once|TRBJ1-6|TRBV11-2
TGTGCCAGCAGCTCTCGGGACAGCGGTTCACCCCTCCACTTT
CASSSRDSGSPLHF
>-|-|TRBJ1-3|TRBV5-4
TGTGCCAGCAGCTCCGGGGTGGCTGGAAACACCATATATTTT
CASSSGVAGNTIYF
>-|-|TRBJ1-3|TRBV5-1
TGCGCCAGCAGCGACGACGGACACTCTGGAAACACCATATATTTT
CASSDDGHSGNTIYF
>-|-|TRBJ2-7|TRBV6-2/TRBV6-3
TGTGCCAGCAGTTCCTTCCCTAACTCCTACGAGCAGTACTTC
CASSSFPNSYEQYF
>-|-|TRBJ1-6|TRBV7-2
TGTGCCAGCAGCTTAATGGGGAGCTCCTATAATTCACCCCTCCACTTT
CASSLMGSSYNSPLHF
>-|once|TRBJ1-5|TRBV21-1
TGTGCCAGCAGCAAAGCGCTGTTAGGTGGCAGGGGGCAGCAGCCCCAGCATTTT
CASSKALLGGRGQQPQHF
>-|-|TRBJ1-5|TRBV4-2
TGTGCCAGCGGACAAGTTGGGGGCAATCAGCCCCAGCATTTT
CASGQVGGNQPQHF
>TRBD1|-|TRBJ2-7|TRBV19
TGTGCCACCAAAGCCCTGGACAGGGAACGGGGCGAGCAGTACTTC
CATKALDRERGEQYF
>TRBD1|-|TRBJ1-2|TRBV18
TGTGCCAGCTCACCCTATCGGGACAGAGAAATTAACTATGGCTACACCTTC
CASSPYRDREINYGYTF
>-|-|TRBJ2-7|TRBV6-5
TGTGCCAGTGCCAGGAGCTCCTACGAGCAGTACTTC
CASARSSYEQYF
>TRBD2|-|TRBJ2-3|TRBV6-2/TRBV6-3
TGTGCCAGCAGCAAAAATAACGCGGGGGGCGGAGCAGATACGCAGTATTTT
CASSKNNAGGGADTQYF
>TRBD2|-|TRBJ2-3|TRBV4-2
TGTGCCAGCAGCCAAGTGTCGGCCAGCGGGAGTTCGGATACGCAGTATTTT
CASSQVSASGSSDTQYF
>-|-|TRBJ1-1|TRBV28
TGTGCCAGCAGTTTGGCCAGAAACACTGAAGCTTTCTTT
CASSLARNTEAFF
>-|-|TRBJ1-5|TRBV4-1
TGCGCCAGCAGCCAAGGTGGGGCCTCGGCCCAGCATTTT
CASSQGGASAQHF
>-|-|TRBJ1-6|TRBV19
TGTGCCAGCACAGGCGCTTCACCCCTCCACTTT
CASTGASPLHF
>TRBD1|few|TRBJ1-2|TRBV2
TGTGCCAGTTTATGGACAGGGACGTCCTATGGCTACACCTTC
CASLWTGTSYGYTF
>-|-|TRBJ1-1|TRBV6-5
TGTGCCAGCAGTTCCGGGACCAGAACTGAAGCTTTCTTT
CASSSGTRTEAFF
>TRBD1|-|TRBJ1-2|TRBV7-8
TGTGCCACAGGGGGCGCGAGCTACACCTTC
CATGGASYTF
>TRBD1|once|TRBJ1-1|TRBV6-1
TGTGCCAGCAGCAGGGACAGGGGTGCTGAAGCTTTCTTT
CASSRDRGAEAFF
>TRBD1|-|TRBJ1-1|TRBV29-1
TGCAGCGTTGGGACAGGGGAAACTGAAGCTTTCTTT
CSVGTGETEAFF
>TRBD1|-|TRBJ2-5|TRBV5-1
TGCGCCAGCAGCGTGGGGACACGAGTCAGGGGGCCTGAGACCCAGTACTTC
CASSVGTRVRGPETQYF
>-|-|TRBJ1-5|TRBV15
TGTGCCACCAGCAGAGATCTGGTGGGGAACCAGCCCCAGCATTTT
CATSRDLVGNQPQHF
>-|few|TRBJ1-5|TRBV4-2
TGTGCCAGCAGCCCAAGGGATAGCAATCAGCCCCAGCATTTT
CASSPRDSNQPQHF
>-|-|TRBJ2-2|TRBV4-2
TGTGCCAGCAGCCCCGAGGGGTACCGACGAACCGGGGAGCTGTTTTTT
CASSPEGYRRTGELFF
>TRBD1|-|TRBJ1-5|TRBV28
TGTGCCAGCAGCCGACAGGGGCAGGGGCAGCCCCAGCATTTT
CASSRQGQGQPQHF
>-|-|TRBJ2-4|TRBV28
TGTGCCAGCAGCACCCGCGCGGGTCGAGCGATTTTAGCCAAAAACATTCAGTACTTC
CASSTRAGRAILAKNIQYF
>TRBD1|-|TRBJ1-1|TRBV5-1
TGCGCCAGCAGCAACCGGGACAGGGGAGGTGGGACTGAAGCTTTCTTT
CASSNRDRGGGTEAFF
>-|-|TRBJ2-7|TRBV28
TGTGCCAGCAGTTCCTGGTACGAGCAGTACTTC
CASSSWYEQYF
>-|-|TRBJ2-7|TRBV10-3
TGTGCCATCAGTGAGCCGGACGAGTGGGAGCAGTACTTC
CAISEPDEWEQYF
>-|-|TRBJ2-4|TRBV6-5
TGTGCCAGCAGTCGTGGGGGTGGCAAAAACATTCAGTACTTC
CASSRGGGKNIQYF
>-|-|TRBJ2-7|TRBV28
TGTGCCAGCAGTGTACAAAGACAGGTTTCCTACGAGCAGTACTTC
CASSVQRQVSYEQYF
>-|-|TRBJ1-1|TRBV7-3
TGTGCCAGCAGCTTTGTCCCCAACACTGAAGCTTTCTTT
CASSFVPNTEAFF
>-|-|TRBJ2-3|TRBV6-1
TGTGCCAGCAGTCTTCGACAGGCTGTATCGGATACGCAGTATTTT
CASSLRQAVSDTQYF
>-|few|TRBJ1-5|TRBV7-2
TGTGCCAGCAGCTTAGCCAATGCGAATCAGCCCCAGCATTTT
CASSLANANQPQHF
>-|-|TRBJ1-1|TRBV9
TGTGCCAGCAGCGTCTGGGTTAACACTGAAGCTTTCTTT
CASSVWVNTEAFF
>-|-|TRBJ1-2|TRBV6-2/TRBV6-3
TGTGCCAGCAGCCGGGGACATGGCTACACCTTC
CASSRGHGYTF
>TRBD1|-|TRBJ2-7|TRBV7-2
TGTGCCAGCAGCTTTTCCGGGACAGGATATTACGAGCAGTACTTC
CASSFSGTGYYEQYF
>-|-|TRBJ2-2|TRBV21-1
TGTGCCAGCAGCAGAACTAGCGGGTCCACCGGGGAGCTGTTTTTT
CASSRTSGSTGELFF
>TRBD2|-|TRBJ2-2|TRBV7-6
TGTGCCAGCAGCCCTAGCCTCCTACTAGCGGGGGGAAGAACCGGGGAGCTGTTTTTT
CASSPSLLLAGGRTGELFF
>TRBD2|-|TRBJ2-1|TRBV3-1/TRBV3-2
TGTGCCAGCAGCCTACTAGCGGCAGCCTACAATGAGCAGTTCTTC
CASSLLAAAYNEQFF
>-|-|TRBJ2-1|TRBV6-5
TGTGCCAGCAGCTATGATCCGAGGCACAATGAGCAGTTCTTC
CASSYDPRHNEQFF